This T cell receptor beta chain emerged from a study of T cell repertoires in cytomegalovirus infection. The study's findings and limits: Summed frequency of public TCR beta families distinguished CMV carriers with the relevant HLA.

TCRdb independently ran MiXCR on the reads; one entry per CDR3 protein. The sample records about 830,000 distinct CDR3 sequences, approximately 30% being singletons. The germline CDR1 and CDR2 sequences are SGHAT and FQNNGV. The CDR3 is made up of 15 amino acids. V lost 6 bases and J lost 4; bases outside the gene matches: 9. This clonotype has more than one count but fewer than ten. No antigen is known for it. This specimen consisted of cultured CD8+ T cells from PBMCs, obtained from culture after CMV antigen stimulation. The V and J genes are TRBV11-2 and TRBJ1-1, with 9 positions matching TRBD1. The origin of this receptor is a human donor in good health (CMV status not recorded). Some clones in this sample may be carry-over from other donors' samples. The CDR3 spells CASSARQGVLTEAFF. CDR3 nucleotides: TGTGCCAGCAGTGCCAGACAGGGGGTCCTCACTGAAGCTTTCTTT.